Each of the 9 T cell receptor beta chains below was sequenced from the same sample in a study of regulatory T cells in long-lasting Graves disease. With iRepertoire HTBI primers and Arm-PCR of CDR3 regions, TCR beta libraries were built. TCRdb used MiXCR to reprocess the multiplex PCR reads, holding one entry per CDR3 protein. There are around 400,000 distinct CDR3 sequences in the sample; 20% to 25% occur only once, and about 27% lies in the top ten. The time point: persistent/refractory GD, antithyroid drugs over 5 years with positive TRAb. The TCR library was made from RNA extracted from PBMCs. The sequenced sample was peripheral blood mononuclear cells (PBMCs), obtained when the disease was refractory, from a patient treated with antithyroid drugs. Receptors originate from a female donor with Graves disease.

CDR3 protein: CASSTAKYYEQYF. The DNA for the CDR3 is TGTGCCAGTAGTACCGCTAAGTACTACGAGCAGTACTTC. The V and J genes are TRBV19 and TRBJ2-7; no clear D gene. V lost 4 bases and J 3 bases, leaving 10 bases between the germline ends. Germline-derived CDR1 and CDR2 are LNHDA and SQIVND (reference sequence). The CDR3 is made up of 13 amino acids.

This clonotype showed up just a few times. The V gene is TRBV6-2 or TRBV6-3, the J gene TRBJ2-5, with 10 nucleotides matching TRBD2. The V and J ends lost 2 bases and 0 bases, in that order; junction bases with no gene match: 6. The CDR3 extends over 17 amino acids. Germline V gene data show CDR1 as MNHEY and CDR2 as SVGEGT. The CDR3 DNA reads TGTGCCAGCAGTTACCCCGGGACTAGCGCCCACCAAGAGACCCAGTACTTC. Translation: CASSYPGTSAHQETQYF.

This clonotype was counted ten times or more. The chain has TRBV7-3 and TRBJ2-7; the match to TRBD2 covers 9 bases. Germline loops: CDR1 SGHTA, CDR2 FQGTGA. Trimming took 2 bases from V and 5 from J; bases not matched to a gene: 13. The CDR3 is made up of 17 amino acids. CDR3 amino acids: CASSLEELAGVPHEQYF. CDR3 coding DNA: TGTGCCAGCAGCTTAGAGGAGTTAGCGGGAGTCCCCCACGAGCAGTACTTC.

Details on this clonotype: A much larger clone lies one base from this, so it may be a read error. The chain is built from TRBV6-2 or TRBV6-3 and TRBJ2-7; tentatively, D is TRBD1 or TRBD2 (6 bases each). The CDR3 consists of 14 residues. CDR1 MNHEY and CDR2 SVGEGT come from the germline V gene. The CDR3 bases are TGTGCCGGCAGTGGTACAGGGAGGTCCTACGAGCAGTACTTC. Translated: CAGSGTGRSYEQYF.

V gene TRBV5-1 combines with J gene TRBJ2-2; possible D gene TRBD2, 5 bases. Germline V CDR1 and CDR2: SGHRS, YFSETQ. With 1 base removed from V and 6 bases from J, the gap between germline ends came to 13 bases. The CDR3 spans 15 residues. CDR3 sequence (DNA): TGCGCCAGCAGCTTGTCCTCGGGGATCGCCGGGGAGCTGTTTTTT. It codes for CASSLSSGIAGELFF.

The V call is TRBV2, the J call TRBJ2-1; 15 positions agree with TRBD2. This CDR3 is built from 16 residues. J gave up 3 bases and V 6 bases, and 3 bases lay outside the gene matches. Germline V gene lookup returns CDR1 SNHLY and CDR2 FYNNEI. The CDR3 spells CASRGLAGGFYNEQFF. The CDR3 bases are TGTGCCAGCAGAGGACTAGCGGGAGGGTTCTACAATGAGCAGTTCTTC.

In DNA form, the CDR3 reads TGTGCCAGCAGCCAATTCCCAGCCAGGGGCAATCAGCCCCAGCATTTT. It specifies CASSQFPARGNQPQHF. The chain recombines TRBV28 with TRBJ1-5, with D perhaps TRBD1 (5 bases). The CDR3 consists of 16 residues. CDR1 and CDR2 from the germline V gene are MDHEN and SYDVKM. V lost 6 bases and J lost 2, with 17 bases in between.

The chain joins TRBV30 to TRBJ2-7, with 10 bases matching TRBD1. V trimming: 3 bases; J trimming: 4 bases; junction bases outside the gene matches: 12. Germline CDR1 is GTSNPN and CDR2 is SVGIG (reference sequence). This CDR3 spans 16 amino acids. This chain's CDR3 is CAWSQPRGQGFYEQYF. CDR3 nucleotide sequence: TGTGCCTGGAGCCAACCAAGGGGACAGGGGTTTTACGAGCAGTACTTC.

About this clonotype: A clone one base away is much larger, so this may be a read error. The gene calls are TRBV11-1 and TRBJ2-5; 9 bases agree with TRBD1. This CDR3 has 15 amino acids. The germline V gene has CDR1 SGHAT and CDR2 FQDESV (reference sequence). The CDR3: CASSFTGTGREAQYF. In nucleotides, the CDR3 is TGTGCCAGCAGCTTCACCGGGACAGGGAGAGAGGCCCAGTACTTC.